Each of the 16 T cell receptor beta chains below was sequenced from the same sample in a study of blood T cells in healthy people across ages. It was with a sample-barcoded 5' primer and a J-beta primer mix that a second PCR of about 7 to 12 cycles was run. From the 5' RACE reads, TCRdb called clonotypes with MiXCR, one entry per CDR3 protein. The sample lists about 1.8 million distinct CDR3 sequences, 49% seen once, with around 2.1% in the top ten. The sequencing sample was made of blood. Every receptor here comes from a woman aged 40-49 years in good health.

The chain combines TRBV2 with TRBJ2-6; possible D gene TRBD2, 5 bases. CDR3 length: 19 residues. V lost 4 bases, J lost 2 bases, and 21 bases lay in between. Germline V gene lookup returns CDR1 SNHLY and CDR2 FYNNEI. The CDR3 loop reads CASSVGFGRVPTGANVLTF. In DNA form, the CDR3 reads TGTGCCAGCAGTGTCGGCTTTGGGCGGGTTCCCACTGGGGCCAACGTCCTGACTTTC.

This clonotype was observed a few times. Germline is not matched at one junction end, which may reflect a read error. The chain is built from TRBV2 and TRBJ2-7, with a weak D call TRBD2 (6 bases). Germline CDR1 and CDR2: SNHLY and FYNNEI. This CDR3 region has 15 residues. The CDR3 sequence is CASSEAGGSNYEQYF. The CDR3 coding sequence is TGTGCCAGTAGTGAAGCGGGCGGGTCGAACTACGAGCAGTACTTC.

In this sample, this clonotype turned up a few times. V usage is TRBV7-3 and J usage is TRBJ2-1; D unclear. Trimming took off 4 bases at V and 5 bases at J, with 6 bases between the two ends. CDR3 size: 12 residues. The germline V gene has CDR1 SGHTA and CDR2 FQGTGA. The CDR3 DNA sequence: TGTGCCAGCAGCTCCTCAAACAATGAGCAGTTCTTC. The encoded protein is CASSSSNNEQFF.

This chain links TRBV7-2 with TRBJ2-1; 10 bases match TRBD2. The CDR3 contains 15 residues. Germline lookup yields CDR1 SGHTA and CDR2 FQGNSA. V lost 7 bases and J lost 9; bases outside the gene matches: 12. In DNA, the CDR3 is TGTGCCAGCACCCACCTCACTAGCGGGACCGGTGAGCAGTTCTTC. Its protein product is CASTHLTSGTGEQFF. The full variable domain, in which reference TRBV7-2 and TRBJ2-1 provide the parts outside the CDR3, is GAGVSQSPSNKVTEKGKDVELRCDPISGHTALYWYRQSLGQGLEFLIYFQGNSAPDKSGLPSDRFSAERTGGSVSTLTIQRTQQEDSAVYLCASTHLTSGTGEQFFGPGTRLTVL.

CDR3 sequence (DNA): TGCAGCGTTGGACCAGGAACGTACCAAGAGACCCAGTACTTC. Its translation: CSVGPGTYQETQYF. This sequence joins TRBV29-1 and TRBJ2-5; D not resolved. Deletions cut 4 bases from V and 0 bases from J, with 12 bases between. This CDR3 has 14 residues. Germline V gene lookup returns CDR1 SQVTM and CDR2 ANQGSEA.

The sample holds one count of this clonotype. The V call is TRBV28, the J call TRBJ1-6; maybe TRBD1 (5 bases). Between the trimmed V and J ends, which lost 8 bases and 8 bases, there was a span of 16 bases. The CDR3 is made up of 14 amino acids. Per the germline V gene, CDR1 is MDHEN and CDR2 is SYDVKM. The CDR3 DNA is TGTGCCAGCTCCGGGGGGGGACGGGATTCACCCCTCCACTTT. As protein: CASSGGGRDSPLHF.

The genes are TRBV12-3 or TRBV12-4 and TRBJ2-5; tentatively, D is TRBD1 (5 bases). Between the trimmed V and J ends, which lost 5 bases and 5 bases, there was a span of 21 bases. The CDR3 is 16 residues long. This CDR3 is CASSVFARGLGETQYF. The DNA of the CDR3 is TGTGCCAGCAGTGTATTTGCAAGGGGCTTAGGGGAGACCCAGTACTTC.

This clonotype was observed a few times. V is TRBV7-9 and J is TRBJ2-7, with D hard to call. This CDR3 contains 13 residues. V was trimmed by 4 bases and J by 7 bases, leaving 14 bases between them. In germline, CDR1 is SEHNR, CDR2 FQNEAQ (reference sequence). CDR3 DNA sequence: TGTGCCAGCAGCTCCGCTACTGGATTGGAGCAGTACTTC. This sequence encodes CASSSATGLEQYF.

The CDR3 sequence: CASSAGPAYNEQFF. Written as DNA, the CDR3 is TGTGCCAGCAGTGCGGGACCAGCTTACAATGAGCAGTTCTTC. The rearrangement joins TRBV5-5 to TRBJ2-1, with a weak D call TRBD2 (6 bases). Germline CDR1 and CDR2: SGHKS and YYEKEE (reference sequence). The CDR3 spans 14 residues. V was cut by 5 bases and J by 4 bases, with 13 bases left in between.

The chain employs TRBV28 and TRBJ2-6; 15 bases line up with TRBD2. Trimming removed 6 bases from V and 0 bases from J; junction bases left unmatched: 3. The CDR3 contains 18 residues. Germline-derived CDR1 and CDR2 are MDHEN and SYDVKM. In nucleotides, the CDR3 is TGTGCCAGCAGAGGGACTAGCGGGGGGTACTCTGGGGCCAACGTCCTGACTTTC. It specifies CASRGTSGGYSGANVLTF.

CDR3 sequence reads: CASLQTGQGPDEGGYTF. The DNA of the CDR3 is TGTGCCAGCTTGCAAACGGGACAGGGCCCCGATGAGGGGGGCTACACCTTC. This rearrangement joins TRBV6-1 to TRBJ1-2; 9 positions match TRBD1. J lost 8 bases, V lost 8 bases, and 21 bases had no gene match. This CDR3 has 17 residues. Germline CDR1 and CDR2: MNHNS and SASEGT.

This clonotype was found a few times. The V gene is TRBV12-3 or TRBV12-4, the J gene TRBJ1-1; D is ambiguous. The CDR3 extends over 15 amino acids. Trimming removed 1 base at V and 4 bases at J, with 13 bases between. CDR3 region: CASSLGAGGSTEAFF. The CDR3 DNA reads TGTGCCAGCAGTTTAGGGGCAGGAGGGTCCACTGAAGCTTTCTTT.

V gene TRBV10-3 combines with J gene TRBJ1-1, with D possibly matching TRBD1 (5 bases). The CDR3 is made up of 15 amino acids. Germline values: CDR1 ENHRY, CDR2 SYGVKD. The V gene lost 6 bases and the J gene lost 8 bases, with 22 bases spanning the gap. CDR3 coding DNA: TGTGCCATCAGCCTCCTCTCAGATCAGGGAGAAGAAGCTTTCTTT. Translated: CAISLLSDQGEEAFF.

This chain links TRBV20-1 with TRBJ2-7; D might be TRBD1 (6 bases). Trimming pared 5 bases from V and 6 bases from J, leaving 14 bases between. The CDR3 runs to 12 residues. CDR1 and CDR2 from the germline V gene are DFQATT and SNEGSKA (reference sequence). CDR3: CSAYRTGSEQYF. DNA of the CDR3: TGCAGTGCTTACCGAACAGGGAGCGAGCAGTACTTC.

There are a few counts of this clonotype. The chain combines TRBV12-3 or TRBV12-4 with TRBJ2-7; D remains unclear. V lost 5 bases to trimming and J lost 6 bases, with 11 bases between them. This CDR3 is built from 12 residues. This CDR3 reads CASSLTTFEQYF. CDR3 nucleotides: TGTGCCAGCAGTCTTACAACCTTCGAGCAGTACTTC.

The chain joins TRBV18 to TRBJ1-1; the match to TRBD1 covers 11 bases. Per germline, CDR1 KGHSH and CDR2 LQKENI. The V and J ends lost 3 bases and 6 bases, in that order; junction bases with no gene match: 12. This CDR3 region has 17 residues. The DNA for the CDR3 is TGTGCCAGCTCACCCCGGACAGGGGGCGCACAGGGCGCTGAAGCTTTCTTT. Protein: CASSPRTGGAQGAEAFF.